The 5 T cell receptor beta chains in this list originate from one sample, sequenced in a study of CD8 T cells in ankylosing spondylitis. For these receptors, no antigen is known. Study observations and caveats: A TCR beta motif of eight or nine highly homologous variants seemed to mark ankylosing spondylitis blood.

MiXCR, run by TCRdb on the 5' RACE reads, gives a single entry per CDR3 protein. This sample has over 600,000 distinct CDR3 sequences, with 19% found just once. The sample consisted of blood, either unsorted or a sorted T cell fraction (not recorded which). These receptors originate from a male donor with ankylosing spondylitis.

The chain uses TRBV19 and TRBJ2-3; unclear D gene. In germline, CDR1 is LNHDA, CDR2 SQIVND (reference sequence). The V gene lost 1 base and the J gene lost 3 bases, with 8 bases spanning the gap. CDR3 size: 14 residues. Here the CDR3 DNA reads TGTGCCAGTAGTATAGGTCTGCTGACAGATACGCAGTATTTT. As protein: CASSIGLLTDTQYF.

This clonotype was counted between two and nine times. This sequence joins TRBV24-1 and TRBJ2-1; 9 bases are shared with TRBD2. Germline CDR1 reads KGHDR; CDR2 reads SFDVKD. Trimming removed 4 bases from V and 3 bases from J; junction bases left unmatched: 12. There are 18 residues in the CDR3. The CDR3 DNA is TGTGCCACCAGTGACAGAAGGGATGGTAGCGGGAGCTACAATGAGCAGTTCTTC. Translating gives CATSDRRDGSGSYNEQFF.

The chain carries TRBV29-1 and TRBJ2-5, with D unclear. CDR1 and CDR2 (germline): SQVTM, ANQGSEA. The CDR3 runs to 11 residues. V shed 8 bases and J shed 5 bases, with 12 bases lying between them. The DNA of the CDR3 is TGCAGCACCTTTCTCGGGGAGACCCAGTACTTC. It translates to CSTFLGETQYF. The full variable domain, completed using reference TRBV29-1 and TRBJ2-5, is SAVISQKPSRDICQRGTSLTIQCQVDSQVTMMFWYRQQPGQSLTLIATANQGSEATYESGFVIDKFPISRPNLTFSTLTVSNMSPEDSSIYLCSTFLGETQYFGPGTRLLVL.

This clonotype has a count of ten or more. The J gene is TRBJ2-1, the V gene TRBV5-1; D perhaps matches TRBD1 (7 bases). CDR3 length equals 14 residues. Looked up from germline, CDR1 is SGHRS and CDR2 is YFSETQ. The V end lost 4 bases, the J end lost 9 bases, and 17 bases lay between the germline ends. CDR3 sequence: CASSPGGNRFEQFF. CDR3 nucleotides: TGCGCCAGCAGCCCAGGGGGGAACCGGTTTGAGCAGTTCTTC. The full variable domain, with the rest looked up from reference TRBV5-1 and TRBJ2-1, is KAGVTQTPRYLIKTRGQQVTLSCSPISGHRSVSWYQQTPGQGLQFLFEYFSETQRNKGNFPGRFSGRQFSNSRSEMNVSTLELGDSALYLCASSPGGNRFEQFFGPGTRLTVL.

This clonotype has a count of ten or more. The chain is built from TRBV27 and TRBJ2-5; 12 positions agree with TRBD2. Trimming removed 5 bases from V and 2 bases from J; junction bases left unmatched: 12. This CDR3 is built from 18 residues. CDR1 and CDR2 from the germline V gene are MNHEY and SMNVEV (reference sequence). The CDR3 reads CASSPNLVLAGGQETQYF. The CDR3 DNA follows: TGTGCCAGCAGTCCGAACCTGGTACTAGCGGGAGGACAAGAGACCCAGTACTTC.